A single sample gave rise to the 24 T cell receptor beta chains below, sequenced in a study of T cell changes during pregnancy in multiple sclerosis. Libraries were prepared by immunoSEQ multiplex PCR; TCRdb keeps only in-frame clonotypes and omits some of them. Of about 41,000 clones listed, roughly nine tenths are singletons. This specimen consisted of CD8+ T cells from peripheral blood mononuclear cells, obtained in the third trimester of pregnancy. The source of these receptors is a female donor with multiple sclerosis, enrolled in a pregnancy study.

The chain is built from TRBV2 and TRBJ1-2, with 9 positions matching TRBD1. Germline V gene sequence: CDR1 SNHLY, CDR2 FYNNEI. The CDR3 sequence is 16 residues long. The ends lost 2 bases at V and 1 base at J; junction bases unmatched: 5. The CDR3 bases are TGTGCCAGCAGTGAAACTGGGACAGGGTTTAACTATGGCTACACCTTC. Protein: CASSETGTGFNYGYTF.

This rearrangement joins TRBV7-9 to TRBJ2-5; possible D gene TRBD1, 5 bases. The length of the CDR3 is 14 residues. The germline gives CDR1 SEHNR, CDR2 FQNEAQ (reference sequence). Trimming took 6 bases from V and 1 from J, leaving 12 bases between them. Written as DNA, the CDR3 is TGTGCCAGCAGACAGACAGAGCCCCAAGAGACCCAGTACTTC. Protein sequence: CASRQTEPQETQYF.

The chain joins TRBV28 to TRBJ2-7; D is perhaps TRBD1 (5 bases). Looked up from germline, CDR1 is MDHEN and CDR2 is SYDVKM. The CDR3 length is 14 residues. Trimming cost V 6 bases and J 1 base, with 13 bases left between them. The CDR3 sequence is CASRQGFRSYEQYF. In nucleotides, the CDR3 is TGTGCCAGCAGGCAGGGTTTTAGATCCTACGAGCAGTACTTC. Supplemented by reference TRBV28 and TRBJ2-7, the full variable domain reads DVKVTQSSRYLVKRTGEKVFLECVQDMDHENMFWYRQDPGLGLRLIYFSYDVKMKEKGDIPEGYSVSREKKERFSLILESASTNQTSMYLCASRQGFRSYEQYFGPGTRLTVT.

This clone has a single count. This rearrangement joins TRBV9 to TRBJ2-7, with D possibly TRBD2 on 6 matching bases. This CDR3 has 14 amino acids. Germline loops: CDR1 SGDLS, CDR2 YYNGEE. Trimming shortened V by 4 bases and J by 1 base, and 12 bases separated the two germline ends. The CDR3 protein is CASSTGGESYEQYF. The CDR3 DNA reads TGTGCCAGCAGCACCGGGGGAGAATCCTACGAGCAGTACTTC.

This chain links TRBV28 with TRBJ2-1; TRBD2 aligns across 9 bases. The CDR3 sequence is 14 residues long. Germline V lookup: CDR1 MDHEN, CDR2 SYDVKM. The trim removed 3 bases at V and 9 bases at J, leaving 6 bases unmatched. The chain's CDR3 is CASSFAGGPIEQFF. The CDR3 nucleotides are TGTGCCAGCAGTTTCGCGGGAGGGCCTATTGAGCAGTTCTTC.

This chain links TRBV19 with TRBJ1-1; D gene unclear. V lost 5 bases, J lost 0 bases, and 7 bases lay in between. The V gene's germline CDR1 is LNHDA and CDR2 SQIVND (reference sequence). This CDR3 has 13 amino acids. The CDR3 here is CASSPDMNTEAFF. For the CDR3, the DNA is TGTGCCAGTAGTCCTGACATGAACACTGAAGCTTTCTTT.

V is TRBV11-3 and J is TRBJ1-1; D is unclear. Germline values: CDR1 SGHNT, CDR2 YENEEA. The CDR3 has 13 amino acids. Deletions cut 2 bases from V and 11 bases from J, with 15 bases between. Here the CDR3 DNA reads TGTGCCAGCAGCTTACCCTTAGAGAGGATGGCTTTCTTT. Translated: CASSLPLERMAFF.

The chain has TRBV10-1 and TRBJ2-6; 9 bases fit TRBD1. After removal of 3 bases from V and 2 bases from J, the junction contained 5 bases not matched to a gene. Looked up from germline, CDR1 is WNHNN and CDR2 is SYGVQD (reference sequence). This CDR3 is 17 amino acids long. CDR3 in DNA: TGCGCCAGCAGTGATCCGGGACAGGGTACTGGGGCCAACGTCCTGACTTTC. Translated, it gives CASSDPGQGTGANVLTF.

This rearrangement joins TRBV6-5 to TRBJ2-7; 7 nucleotides align to TRBD1. Germline CDR1 reads MNHEY; CDR2 reads SVGAGI. The trim removed 3 bases at V and 5 bases at J, leaving 10 bases unmatched. CDR3 length equals 15 residues. The CDR3 nucleotides are TGTGCCAGCAGTTATCGAGACAGGGTGTCCGACGAGCAGTACTTC. Translated, it gives CASSYRDRVSDEQYF.

The V gene is TRBV23-1, the J gene TRBJ2-2, with D possibly being TRBD2 (6 bases). TRBV23-1 is an open reading frame whose function is uncertain. V lost 4 bases and J 1 base, leaving 13 bases between the germline ends. CDR3 size: 16 residues. CDR3 amino acids: CASSPAGRLNTGELFF. DNA for the CDR3: TGCGCCAGCAGTCCCGCGGGACGGTTGAACACCGGGGAGCTGTTTTTT.

The J gene is TRBJ1-5, the V gene TRBV19; 10 bases match TRBD1. Trimming at V came to 2 bases and at J to 6 bases, leaving 19 bases not matched to a gene. Germline V lookup: CDR1 LNHDA, CDR2 SQIVND (reference sequence). CDR3 length: 20 amino acids. For the CDR3, the DNA is TGTGCCAGTAGTATATTCAATTGGTTCGAAGAGGGACAGGGGTTTCAGCCCCAGCATTTT. It is translated as CASSIFNWFEEGQGFQPQHF.

The V and J genes are TRBV11-2 and TRBJ1-1; 11 positions agree with TRBD1. The CDR3 loop spans 15 amino acids. Per germline, CDR1 SGHAT and CDR2 FQNNGV. V lost 4 bases and J lost 2; bases outside the gene matches: 3. CDR3 coding DNA: TGTGCCAGCAGCTCGGACAGGGGGCGAAACACTGAAGCTTTCTTT. This gives the protein CASSSDRGRNTEAFF.

This clone was observed a single time. The chain joins TRBV28 to TRBJ2-1; 9 nucleotides match TRBD2. The V segment lost 2 bases and the J segment 0 bases; nucleotides outside the gene matches: 2. Germline assignment: CDR1 MDHEN and CDR2 SYDVKM. The CDR3 contains 16 residues. CDR3 in amino acids: CASSLLAGNSYNEQFF. DNA of the CDR3: TGTGCCAGCAGTTTACTAGCGGGAAACTCCTACAATGAGCAGTTCTTC. The full variable domain, completed using reference TRBV28 and TRBJ2-1, is DVKVTQSSRYLVKRTGEKVFLECVQDMDHENMFWYRQDPGLGLRLIYFSYDVKMKEKGDIPEGYSVSREKKERFSLILESASTNQTSMYLCASSLLAGNSYNEQFFGPGTRLTVL.

This clone showed up just once. V gene TRBV19 combines with J gene TRBJ1-2, with 8 bases fitting TRBD1. CDR1 is LNHDA and CDR2 is SQIVND in the germline V gene (reference sequence). This CDR3 region has 15 residues. V trimming: 4 bases; J trimming: 1 base; junction bases outside the gene matches: 5. Here the CDR3 reads CASSKGQEINYGYTF. The DNA for the CDR3 is TGTGCCAGTAGTAAGGGACAGGAGATTAACTATGGCTACACCTTC.

This clone appeared once. The genes are TRBV7-9 and TRBJ2-3; 9 bases map to TRBD2. The length of the CDR3 is 17 residues. The J segment lost 2 bases and the V segment lost 2 bases, leaving 8 bases of the junction unmatched. Germline CDR1 SEHNR, CDR2 FQNEAQ (reference sequence). The CDR3: CASSLTSGGQFTDTQYF. For the CDR3, the DNA is TGTGCCAGCAGCTTAACCAGCGGGGGGCAGTTCACAGATACGCAGTATTTT. Full variable domain (missing parts from reference TRBV7-9 and TRBJ2-3): DTGVSQNPRHKITKRGQNVTFRCDPISEHNRLYWYRQTLGQGPEFLTYFQNEAQLEKSRLLSDRFSAERPKGSFSTLEIQRTEQGDSAMYLCASSLTSGGQFTDTQYFGPGTRLTVL.

V gene TRBV7-9 combines with J gene TRBJ2-2, with a tentative D call TRBD2 (6 bases). Looked up from germline, CDR1 is SEHNR and CDR2 is FQNEAQ (reference sequence). The CDR3 sequence is 15 residues long. Trimming removed 5 bases from V and 1 base from J, with 11 bases in between. The CDR3, as DNA: TGTGCCAGCAGCCCCGGCGGGGTGAACACCGGGGAGCTGTTTTTT. Protein: CASSPGGVNTGELFF.

The V call is TRBV7-9, the J call TRBJ2-3; D is unresolved. Trimming removed 1 base at V and 4 bases at J, with 9 bases between. CDR1 and CDR2 (germline): SEHNR, FQNEAQ (reference sequence). CDR3 length: 14 residues. CDR3 residues: CASSLVISSDTQYF. The CDR3 nucleotides are TGTGCCAGCAGCTTAGTAATTAGCTCAGATACGCAGTATTTT.

V is TRBV19 and J is TRBJ2-1, with D perhaps matching TRBD2 (5 bases). Germline CDR1 is LNHDA and CDR2 is SQIVND (reference sequence). CDR3 size: 14 residues. V was trimmed by 0 bases and J by 4 bases, leaving 7 bases between them. This CDR3 is CASSIDGSYNEQFF. CDR3 nucleotide sequence: TGTGCCAGTAGTATAGATGGGAGTTACAATGAGCAGTTCTTC.

This chain links TRBV5-5 with TRBJ2-7; no firm D call. The CDR3 runs to 13 residues. Germline CDR1 and CDR2: SGHKS and YYEKEE (reference sequence). V was pared by 2 bases and J by 2 bases, with 8 bases between. The CDR3 spells CASSFEVPYEQYF. CDR3 DNA: TGTGCCAGCAGCTTTGAGGTCCCCTACGAGCAGTACTTC. Full variable domain (missing parts from reference TRBV5-5 and TRBJ2-7): DAGVTQSPTHLIKTRGQQVTLRCSPISGHKSVSWYQQVLGQGPQFIFQYYEKEERGRGNFPDRFSARQFPNYSSELNVNALLLGDSALYLCASSFEVPYEQYFGPGTRLTVT.

This clone was observed a single time. This chain connects TRBV29-1 to TRBJ1-5; 7 bases agree with TRBD1. The V segment lost 6 bases and the J segment 0 bases; nucleotides outside the gene matches: 2. Germline V gene lookup returns CDR1 SQVTM and CDR2 ANQGSEA. The CDR3 runs to 13 residues. The CDR3, as DNA: TGCAGCGTGGGACAGTTTAGCAATCAGCCCCAGCATTTT. Translating gives CSVGQFSNQPQHF. Supplemented by reference TRBV29-1 and TRBJ1-5, the full variable domain reads SAVISQKPSRDICQRGTSLTIQCQVDSQVTMMFWYRQQPGQSLTLIATANQGSEATYESGFVIDKFPISRPNLTFSTLTVSNMSPEDSSIYLCSVGQFSNQPQHFGDGTRLSIL.

The chain has TRBV18 and TRBJ2-7, with D maybe TRBD2 (5 bases). Trimming took off 3 bases at V and 2 bases at J, with 14 bases between the two ends. The CDR3 runs to 15 residues. The V gene's germline CDR1 is KGHSH and CDR2 LQKENI. The CDR3 sequence is CASSPEGQSAYEQYF. As DNA, the CDR3 is TGTGCCAGCTCACCTGAGGGTCAGAGCGCCTACGAGCAGTACTTC.

This clone was observed once. The rearrangement links TRBV7-9 to TRBJ1-1, with 8 bases identical to TRBD1. There are 14 residues in the CDR3. The germline CDR1 and CDR2 sequences are SEHNR and FQNEAQ (reference sequence). V shed 4 bases and J 4 bases; nucleotides not matched to a gene: 5. CDR3 nucleotide sequence: TGTGCCAGCAGCTACGGACAGGGCGGCACTGAAGCTTTCTTT. It specifies CASSYGQGGTEAFF.

V is TRBV4-1 and J is TRBJ2-5, with D tentatively TRBD2 (5 bases). The V gene lost 0 bases and the J gene lost 1 base, with 6 bases spanning the gap. Per germline, CDR1 MGHRA and CDR2 YSYEKL. The CDR3 is made up of 14 amino acids. The CDR3 region has the DNA TGCGCCAGCAGCCAAGATCGGGGCCAAGAGACCCAGTACTTC. Its protein product is CASSQDRGQETQYF.

The rearrangement links TRBV27 to TRBJ2-5; the D gene is possibly TRBD1 (7 bases). The CDR3 extends over 14 amino acids. The germline V gene has CDR1 MNHEY and CDR2 SMNVEV (reference sequence). V dropped 3 bases and J dropped 5 bases, with 13 bases sitting between them. The CDR3, as DNA: TGTGCCAGCAGTTTGGAGGGGGCTGAGGAGACCCAGTACTTC. Its protein is CASSLEGAEETQYF.